Listed below are T cell receptor beta chains from one sample, sequenced in a study of beta chain features in type 1 diabetes. TCRdb's copy holds only in-frame clones and misses some; the assay was immunoSEQ multiplex PCR. Of some 640,000 clones detected, about 14% appear once; the ten largest clones hold around 0.04%. Sequencing was done on a sample of naive CD4+ T cells from blood. All receptors come from a man between 18 and 29 years old with type 1 diabetes. Both conserved end residues are part of each CDR3. The size entry is marked missing in some rows and otherwise reads once, few, many or a size class.

v_gene	abundance	j_gene	CDR3aa
TRBV6-5	NA	TRBJ1-3	CATKEQPVGGNTIYF
TRBV30	few	TRBJ1-5	CAWSVMTGDQPQHF
TRBV7-2	few	TRBJ1-2	CASSLIGGNYGYTF
TRBV11-2	NA	TRBJ1-6	CASSLAGQGNSPLHF
TRBV5-1	few	TRBJ2-5	CASSLAGGVQETQYF
TRBV6-1	NA	TRBJ1-2	CASSEGHRLNYGYTF
TRBV2	NA	TRBJ1-2	CASSADSGGYTF
TRBV7-9	NA	TRBJ2-2	CASSLTSGSQNTGELFF
TRBV5-6	few	TRBJ2-1	CASTVKTLIANEQFF
TRBV11-2	NA	TRBJ2-5	CASSLQSSTQETQYF
TRBV4-3	few	TRBJ1-6	CASSQGDRGYNSPLHF
TRBV25-1	NA	TRBJ2-3	CASSEWIGEGDTQYF
TRBV9	NA	TRBJ1-6	CASSVSGSGVLGSPLHF
TRBV5-1	NA	TRBJ2-1	CASSLGAGSGDEQFF
TRBV30	NA	TRBJ2-5	CAWSGGTSVQETQYF
TRBV11-1	few	TRBJ2-1	CASSLRLAGTEQFF
TRBV30	few	TRBJ1-5	CALGTGTFSNQPQHF
TRBV28	NA	TRBJ1-6	CASSLASTDSPLHF
TRBV27	few	TRBJ2-5	CASSPYTGGVETQYF
TRBV7-2	NA	TRBJ1-2	CASSLYGTNYGYTF
TRBV4-3	few	TRBJ2-3	CASSQDPGSTQYF
TRBV6-1	NA	TRBJ1-1	CASSEQGSYTEAFF
TRBV7-9	few	TRBJ1-3	CACTDRASSGNTIYF
TRBV28	few	TRBJ2-3	CASCRTSVPTDTQYF
TRBV25-1	NA	TRBJ2-1	CASSEQGTKHEQFF
TRBV7-2	few	TRBJ2-1	CASSPVGHEQFF
TRBV18	few	TRBJ2-7	CASSLGTGEYEQYF
TRBV5-1	few	TRBJ2-7	CASSLERSSYEQYF